This T cell receptor (beta chain) comes out of a study of control samples from healthy donors and cancer patients (dated by TCRdb to 2018 to 2021). Libraries were made using the immunoSEQ multiplex PCR assay. TCRdb limited this immuneACCESS table to in-frame rearrangements with V and J called. A share of clones is missing; checked studies link under half to unresolved V genes, and the rest is unexplained. This sample holds roughly 84,000 clones; about nine tenths were observed only once. The top ten constitute 15% to 20% of the sample. The V end loses 3 bases and the J end loses 4 bases, and a stretch of 8 bases separates them. Looking up the germline V gene yields CDR1 SGHRS and CDR2 YFSETQ. The CDR3 runs 13 residues from the cysteine to the phenylalanine. The retained sequence is limited to the CDR3, 39 bases, with the frame set at the first base. Comments on this clone: Its antigen is currently not known. No per-base quality is available; no much larger clone lies one base away.

This TCR came from a man aged 50 to 59 in good health. The sequenced material came from blood. The rearrangement combines TRBV5-1 with TRBJ1-3; the D gene assignment is ambiguous. The CDR3 amino acid sequence is: CASSSARGNTIYF. The nucleotide sequence reads TGCGCCAGCAGCTCGGCTCGAGGAAACACCATATATTTT.